These T cell receptor beta chains were read from a single sample in a study of blood T cell repertoires in COVID-19. Only in-frame clones appear in the TCRdb table, and some are missing; sequencing was by immunoSEQ multiplex PCR. Here the sample spans fewer than 350,000 clones, around 85% being singletons. The sequenced material came from peripheral blood. The receptors derive from a woman aged 25-40 years who had recovered from COVID-19. CDR3s include the opening cysteine and the closing phenylalanine or tryptophan. The order of the fields is J gene, clone size, V gene, D gene, CDR3 protein, CDR3 DNA. A D gene is named only where the DNA matches it firmly. The size of a clone is reported for some rows only, either as once, few or many, or as a class for expanded clones.

TRBJ2-1,NA,TRBV4-2,TRBD2,CASSRGGDYNEQFF,TGTGCCAGCAGCCGGGGGGGGGATTACAATGAGCAGTTCTTC
TRBJ2-1,NA,TRBV7-7,TRBD2,CASSPGTRVDNEQFF,TGTGCTAGCAGCCCCGGGACTAGAGTCGACAATGAGCAGTTCTTC
TRBJ1-1,NA,TRBV18,NA,CASSPTGNTEAFF,TGTGCCAGCTCGCCGACAGGGAACACTGAAGCTTTCTTT
TRBJ2-3,NA,TRBV19,NA,CASSMYPERSTDTQYF,TGTGCCAGTAGTATGTACCCGGAGCGGAGCACAGATACGCAGTATTTT
TRBJ1-2,NA,TRBV10-2,NA,CASSPQGSYGYTF,TGCGCCAGCAGTCCCCAGGGGAGCTATGGCTACACCTTC
TRBJ1-1,NA,TRBV11-1,TRBD1,CASSTGQGAAEAFF,TGTGCCAGCAGCACTGGACAGGGGGCAGCTGAAGCTTTCTTT
TRBJ2-7,once,TRBV5-6,TRBD2,CASSLGLAGALSYEQYF,TGTGCCAGCAGCTTGGGACTAGCGGGAGCTCTCTCCTACGAGCAGTACTTC
TRBJ2-5,once,TRBV4-1,TRBD2,CASSPTSAGWQETQYF,TGCGCCAGCAGCCCCACGTCAGCGGGGTGGCAAGAGACCCAGTACTTC
TRBJ1-2,NA,TRBV28,NA,CASSLTGDDYTF,TGTGCCAGCAGTTTAACAGGCGACGACTACACCTTC
TRBJ2-5,few,TRBV19,TRBD1,CASSSLTGGEETQYF,TGTGCCAGTAGTAGCCTGACAGGGGGAGAAGAGACCCAGTACTTC
TRBJ2-7,NA,TRBV7-2,TRBD1,CASSLGQGAAYEQYF,TGTGCCAGCAGCTTAGGGCAGGGGGCGGCCTACGAGCAGTACTTC
TRBJ1-2,NA,TRBV6-5,NA,CASKMGESYGYTF,TGTGCCAGCAAGATGGGAGAGAGCTATGGCTACACCTTC
TRBJ2-1,NA,TRBV5-1,TRBD1,CASSPGQGANEQFF,TGCGCCAGCAGCCCCGGACAGGGAGCCAATGAGCAGTTCTTC
TRBJ2-1,NA,TRBV19,NA,CASSVGPSNEQFF,TGTGCCAGTAGTGTGGGCCCGAGCAATGAGCAGTTCTTC
TRBJ1-3,NA,TRBV2,TRBD1,CASRGTGVGNTIYF,TGTGCCAGCAGAGGGACAGGGGTTGGAAACACCATATATTTT
TRBJ2-2,NA,TRBV9,NA,CASSATGGITGELFF,TGTGCCAGCAGCGCCACCGGAGGGATCACCGGGGAGCTGTTTTTT
TRBJ2-5,NA,TRBV28,NA,CASSLNRVETQYF,TGTGCCAGCAGTCTTAACAGGGTGGAGACCCAGTACTTC
TRBJ1-2,NA,TRBV6-5,NA,CASRGGSYGYTF,TGTGCCAGCCGGGGAGGATCGTATGGCTACACCTTC
TRBJ2-1,NA,TRBV20-1,NA,CSASTGLPEQFF,TGCAGTGCTAGTACAGGGTTACCTGAGCAGTTCTTC
TRBJ2-5,NA,TRBV5-1,NA,CASSLSGGQETQYF,TGCGCCAGCAGCTTATCCGGGGGCCAAGAGACCCAGTACTTC
TRBJ1-1,NA,TRBV5-6,NA,CASSLGQEAFF,TGTGCCAGCAGCTTGGGACAGGAAGCTTTCTTT
TRBJ2-7,NA,TRBV11-2,NA,CASSPRDTPYEQYF,TGTGCCAGCAGCCCTCGGGACACCCCCTACGAGCAGTACTTC
TRBJ1-5,NA,TRBV19,NA,CASSKSGNNQPQHF,TGTGCCAGTAGCAAATCCGGGAACAATCAGCCCCAGCATTTT
TRBJ2-2,NA,TRBV5-4,TRBD2,CASSLRTRGTGELFF,TGTGCCAGCAGCTTGCGGACTAGAGGCACCGGGGAGCTGTTTTTT
TRBJ2-2,once,TRBV27,TRBD1,CASSRGTVNTGELFF,TGTGCCAGCAGTCGAGGGACAGTGAACACCGGGGAGCTGTTTTTT
TRBJ2-2,once,TRBV19,NA,CASSLQLAAGELFF,TGTGCCAGTAGTCTCCAATTAGCGGCCGGGGAGCTGTTTTTT
TRBJ2-7,NA,TRBV6-6,NA,CASSPSEKGAYEQYF,TGTGCCAGCAGCCCCTCCGAAAAGGGGGCCTACGAGCAGTACTTC
TRBJ2-5,few,TRBV6-4,TRBD1,CASCRGRLRETQYF,TGTGCCAGCTGCAGGGGGCGTCTTAGAGAGACCCAGTACTTC
TRBJ1-6,NA,TRBV19,TRBD1,CASTDRGGNSPLHF,TGTGCCAGTACCGACAGGGGGGGGAATTCACCCCTCCACTTT
TRBJ2-5,once,TRBV7-9,NA,CASRSTGEGETQYF,TGTGCCAGCAGATCGACAGGGGAGGGAGAGACCCAGTACTTC
TRBJ2-7,NA,TRBV7-2,TRBD1,CASSLGPGQGAGQYF,TGTGCCAGCAGCTTAGGCCCGGGACAGGGGGCGGGACAGTACTTC
TRBJ1-1,NA,TRBV6-5,NA,CAGRGLTEAFF,TGTGCCGGAAGGGGTTTAACTGAAGCTTTCTTT
TRBJ2-3,NA,TRBV27,NA,CASKGAGDTQYF,TGTGCCAGCAAGGGTGCGGGAGATACGCAGTATTTT
TRBJ1-2,NA,TRBV19,TRBD1,CASGRTGMYGYTF,TGTGCCAGTGGGAGGACAGGGATGTATGGCTACACCTTC
TRBJ2-7,once,TRBV4-2,NA,CASSQGSPYEQYF,TGTGCCAGCAGCCAAGGTAGCCCCTACGAGCAGTACTTC
TRBJ2-3,few,TRBV6-1,TRBD2,CASSEASGGATDTQYF,TGTGCCAGCAGTGAAGCGAGCGGGGGGGCCACAGATACGCAGTATTTT
TRBJ1-5,NA,TRBV21-1,NA,CASSHHRGDRMNYSNQPQHF,TGTGCCAGCAGCCATCATAGAGGGGACAGAATGAATTATAGCAATCAGCCCCAGCATTTT
TRBJ2-1,NA,TRBV5-4,TRBD2,CASSLGRGSDEQFF,TGTGCCAGCAGCTTGGGGCGGGGGAGTGATGAGCAGTTCTTC
TRBJ1-1,NA,TRBV6-6,NA,CASSYDQGNTEAFF,TGTGCCAGCAGTTATGATCAGGGGAACACTGAAGCTTTCTTT
TRBJ2-3,NA,TRBV5-4,NA,CASSLAGGLGDTQYF,TGTGCCAGCAGCTTGGCCGGGGGGCTGGGAGATACGCAGTATTTT
TRBJ2-7,NA,TRBV29-1,NA,CSVEGGPEPFEQYF,TGCAGCGTTGAAGGAGGGCCGGAGCCCTTCGAGCAGTACTTC